What follows are 9 T cell receptor beta chains derived from one specimen sequenced in a study of CD8+CD57+ T cells in acquired aplastic anemia. Whoever was chosen for sequencing had shown CD8+CD57+ cell expansion by flow cytometry. TCR beta VDJ and CDR3 profiling used genomic DNA as template. TCRdb itself ran the reads through MiXCR, one entry per CDR3 protein. This table has about 160,000 distinct CDR3 sequences, 45% to 55% appearing once. The sample consisted of sorted CD4+, CD8+, or CD8+CD57+ T cells (not recorded which) from PBMCs. The receptors were sampled from a human donor with aplastic anemia.

This clonotype has ten or more counts. The chain is built from TRBV11-1 and TRBJ2-7, with D possibly being TRBD1 (6 bases). The CDR3 runs to 14 residues. The germline gives CDR1 SGHAT, CDR2 FQDESV (reference sequence). The germline V and J ends were trimmed by 0 bases and 2 bases, with 8 bases remaining between them. As DNA, the CDR3 is TGTGCCAGCAGCTTAGCAGGGGGTGCCTACGAGCAGTACTTC. Its translation: CASSLAGGAYEQYF.

V is TRBV5-1 and J is TRBJ1-5; 8 bases line up with TRBD1. This CDR3 spans 13 amino acids. Per the germline V gene, CDR1 is SGHRS and CDR2 is YFSETQ. Unmatched junction bases numbered 3, after V lost 4 bases and J lost 6 bases. The CDR3 region is CASSRTGLQPQHF. CDR3 nucleotide sequence: TGCGCCAGCAGCCGGACAGGGCTTCAGCCCCAGCATTTT.

The rearrangement uses TRBV15 and TRBJ2-7; 7 nucleotides line up with TRBD1. CDR1 is LNHNV and CDR2 is YYDKDF in the germline V gene (reference sequence). With 2 bases clipped from V and 3 bases from J, the junction kept 7 bases outside the gene matches. The CDR3 sequence is 15 residues long. DNA for the CDR3: TGTGCCACCAGCAGAACAGGGGACCGCTACTACGAGCAGTACTTC. Translated, it gives CATSRTGDRYYEQYF.

There are many counts of this clonotype. This chain connects TRBV28 to TRBJ2-5; 10 positions match TRBD1. The germline V gene encodes CDR1 MDHEN and CDR2 SYDVKM. The CDR3 runs to 15 residues. Germline trimming cut 2 bases from V and 4 bases from J; bases unmatched to any gene: 4. As DNA, the CDR3 is TGTGCCAGCAGTTTAGGGGACAGGGGAGGAGAGACCCAGTACTTC. It codes for CASSLGDRGGETQYF. The whole variable domain, remainder taken from reference TRBV28 and TRBJ2-5, is DVKVTQSSRYLVKRTGEKVFLECVQDMDHENMFWYRQDPGLGLRLIYFSYDVKMKEKGDIPEGYSVSREKKERFSLILESASTNQTSMYLCASSLGDRGGETQYFGPGTRLLVL.

The chain couples TRBV24-1 to TRBJ1-5; 7 bases fit TRBD1. There are 12 residues in the CDR3. V was clipped by 4 bases and J by 9 bases; unmatched bases: 2. CDR1 KGHDR and CDR2 SFDVKD come from the germline V gene. Written as DNA, the CDR3 is TGTGCCACCAGTGACAGGGGGGTGCCCCAGCATTTT. The encoded protein is CATSDRGVPQHF.

The chain recombines TRBV6-2 or TRBV6-3 with TRBJ2-6; no definite D call. Trimming took off 2 bases at V and 0 bases at J, with 5 bases between the two ends. Per the germline V gene, CDR1 is MNHEY and CDR2 is SVGEGT. The CDR3 sequence is 15 residues long. The CDR3 sequence: CASSYGISGANVLTF. Here the CDR3 DNA reads TGTGCCAGCAGTTACGGGATCTCTGGGGCCAACGTCCTGACTTTC.

This clonotype was recorded once. The V call is TRBV7-9, the J call TRBJ2-6; D is unclear. Germline-derived CDR1 and CDR2 are SEHNR and FQNEAQ (reference sequence). The CDR3 sequence is 13 residues long. Deletions cut 4 bases from V and 0 bases from J, with 1 base between. The CDR3 region is CASSSSGANVLTF. CDR3 nucleotide sequence: TGTGCCAGCAGCTCCTCTGGGGCCAACGTCCTGACTTTC.

The J gene is TRBJ1-5, the V gene TRBV2; D is perhaps TRBD1 (5 bases). The CDR3 has 13 residues. V was cut by 7 bases and J by 4 bases, with 11 bases left in between. The germline gives CDR1 SNHLY, CDR2 FYNNEI. This CDR3 reads CASNQGRNQPQHF. The CDR3 DNA follows: TGTGCCAGCAACCAGGGTCGGAATCAGCCCCAGCATTTT. Variable domain in full (rest from reference TRBV2 and TRBJ1-5): EPEVTQTPSHQVTQMGQEVILRCVPISNHLYFYWYRQILGQKVEFLVSFYNNEISEKSEIFDDQFSVERPDGSNFTLKIRSTKLEDSAMYFCASNQGRNQPQHFGDGTRLSIL.

This clonotype has a count of ten or more. V usage is TRBV15 and J usage is TRBJ1-3, with D maybe TRBD1 (5 bases). Germline CDR1 LNHNV, CDR2 YYDKDF (reference sequence). The CDR3 consists of 17 residues. V lost 0 bases and J 0 bases, leaving 12 bases between the germline ends. CDR3 in amino acids: CATSREHRLSSGNTIYF. CDR3 nucleotide sequence: TGTGCCACCAGCAGAGAGCACAGGCTGAGCTCTGGAAACACCATATATTTT.